This TCR beta chain was sequenced for a study of T-cell memory formation after mild COVID-19. Findings and limits, study-wide: Pre-infection memory contained some responding clones, which suggested that cross-reactive memory had joined.

The CDR3 length is 13 residues. The V and J ends lost 1 base and 0 bases respectively, with 6 bases between them. Germline V gene sequence: CDR1 DFQATT, CDR2 SNEGSKA (reference sequence). As to this clonotype: The antigen remains unidentified.

TCRdb reanalysed the 5' RACE reads using MiXCR and keeps one entry per CDR3 protein. The sample has over 10,000 distinct CDR3 sequences; around 13% are singletons. The chain couples TRBV20-1 to TRBJ1-2; D unclear. This clonotype was obtained from a man aged 18 to 30 who had mild COVID-19 (a few samples of this study predate the infection). Cell type and time point are not known. Material: PBMCs or a T cell subset sorted from them (not recorded which). The chain's CDR3 is CSARVAANYGYTF. CDR3 in DNA: TGCAGTGCTAGAGTCGCGGCTAACTATGGCTACACCTTC.